The next 32 T cell receptor beta chains were all read from a single sample in a study of shared clonotypes between healthy human individuals. Repertoires were generated with immunoSEQ multiplex PCR, while TCRdb's copy carries only in-frame clones and drops some. This table holds 850,000 to 1,100,000 clones, about 80% found once. Sequences were obtained from memory CD4+ T cells from PBMCs. Subset reported: CD45RA-negative fraction. Every receptor here comes from a man aged 18 to 29 in good health. Some clones in this sample may be carry-over from other donors' samples.

The V and J genes are TRBV25-1 and TRBJ2-5, with a weak D call TRBD2 (6 bases). This CDR3 comprises 13 residues. Germline lookup yields CDR1 MGHDK and CDR2 SYGVNS. V shed 3 bases and J shed 13 bases, with 18 bases lying between them. The CDR3 sequence: CASSEPEGFPRYF. Here the CDR3 DNA reads TGTGCCAGCAGTGAGCCGGAGGGGTTCCCTCGGTACTTC.

The chain uses TRBV7-8 and TRBJ2-7; D unclear. Germline loops: CDR1 SGHVS, CDR2 FQNEAQ. Trimming took 1 base from V and 0 from J, leaving 10 bases between them. The CDR3 totals 15 residues. The CDR3 bases are TGTGCCAGCAGCTTAGTTAGAACCATCTCCTACGAGCAGTACTTC. Its protein is CASSLVRTISYEQYF. Variable domain in full (rest from reference TRBV7-8 and TRBJ2-7): GAGVSQSPRYKVAKRGQDVALRCDPISGHVSLFWYQQALGQGPEFLTYFQNEAQLDKSGLPSDRFFAERPEGSVSTLKIQRTQQEDSAVYLCASSLVRTISYEQYFGPGTRLTVT.

V gene TRBV29-1 combines with J gene TRBJ2-7; D may be TRBD1 or TRBD2 (5 bases each). The CDR3 totals 13 residues. V was clipped by 4 bases and J by 5 bases, with 15 bases between them. In germline, CDR1 is SQVTM, CDR2 ANQGSEA. The CDR3, as DNA: TGCAGCGTTGGACGGGGCCCAGCAGACGAGCAGTACTTC. This codes for CSVGRGPADEQYF.

The chain employs TRBV10-2 and TRBJ1-1, with D perhaps matching TRBD1 (6 bases). Germline CDR1 reads WSHSY; CDR2 reads SAAADI. Deletions cut 5 bases from V and 0 bases from J, with 10 bases between. The CDR3 is 14 residues long. The CDR3 DNA follows: TGCGCCAGCAGTTCGGGACAACTGAACACTGAAGCTTTCTTT. Amino acid sequence: CASSSGQLNTEAFF.

V is TRBV27 and J is TRBJ1-2; D is unresolved. Germline CDR1 and CDR2: MNHEY and SMNVEV (reference sequence). CDR3 length: 14 residues. V gave up 4 bases and J gave up 4 bases, with 13 bases separating them. CDR3 loop: CASSSIRGGYGYTF. The CDR3 DNA is TGTGCCAGCAGTTCAATTCGAGGTGGCTATGGCTACACCTTC.

This clone was recorded many times. This chain connects TRBV27 to TRBJ2-5; TRBD2 matches at 10 bases. Trimming took 8 bases from V and 5 from J; bases not matched to a gene: 11. There are 15 residues in the CDR3. Germline CDR1 MNHEY, CDR2 SMNVEV (reference sequence). The CDR3, as DNA: TGTGCCAGCCGACTAGCGGGTTGGAGCAGGGAGACCCAGTACTTC. Translation gives CASRLAGWSRETQYF.

Comment on this clone: This probably arose from a read error, given a far larger clone one base away. This same CDR3 is encoded by further DNA sequences in the sample. The chain is built from TRBV4-2 and TRBJ1-2; no definite D call. In germline, CDR1 is LGHNA, CDR2 YNFKEQ. The CDR3 runs to 15 residues. CDR3 amino acids: CASSDGGSANYGYTF. The CDR3 region has the DNA TGTGCCAGCAGCGACGGCGGGTCAGCTAACTATGGTTACACCTTC.

The rearrangement joins TRBV28 to TRBJ1-5, with D possibly matching TRBD1 (6 bases). The CDR3 is made up of 17 amino acids. Germline CDR1 MDHEN, CDR2 SYDVKM. The ends were cut back, 6 bases at V and 6 bases at J, with 24 bases in the middle. The CDR3, as DNA: TGTGCCAGCAGCCCCCCAGTTAAGGCAGGGGCGGGTCAGCCCCAGCATTTT. Translation: CASSPPVKAGAGQPQHF.

CDR3 in amino acids: CASRTGQTAFF. The CDR3 DNA follows: TGTGCCAGCAGGACGGGTCAGACCGCTTTCTTT. This rearrangement joins TRBV6-1 to TRBJ1-1; D remains ambiguous. With 6 bases removed from V and 11 bases from J, the gap between germline ends came to 13 bases. This CDR3 contains 11 residues. Germline CDR1 is MNHNS and CDR2 is SASEGT.

As for this clone: A far larger clone is one nucleotide away, so this likely arose from a read error. At the DNA level, this CDR3 is encoded by other sequences in the same sample as well. The gene calls are TRBV29-1 and TRBJ1-2, with D hard to call. CDR3 length: 11 residues. Germline-derived CDR1 and CDR2 are SQVTM and ANQGSEA. The CDR3 DNA sequence: TGCAGCGAGTCCTCAAACTATGGCTACACATTC. Protein sequence: CSESSNYGYTF.

This clone was found once. The rearrangement uses TRBV27 and TRBJ1-5, with D maybe TRBD1 (6 bases). Germline-derived CDR1 and CDR2 are MNHEY and SMNVEV (reference sequence). The CDR3 loop spans 16 amino acids. The V gene lost 6 bases and the J gene lost 0 bases, with 15 bases spanning the gap. This chain's CDR3 is CASSSRGGYSNQPQHF. The CDR3 DNA reads TGTGCCAGCAGCTCTAGGGGGGGGTATAGCAATCAGCCCCAGCATTTT.

The chain couples TRBV9 to TRBJ2-5, with D possibly TRBD2 on 6 matching bases. Per germline, CDR1 SGDLS and CDR2 YYNGEE. V was trimmed by 0 bases and J by 1 base, leaving 10 bases between them. This CDR3 contains 15 residues. CDR3 nucleotide sequence: TGTGCCAGCAGCGTAGGTAGCGGCGCCCAAGAGACCCAGTACTTC. Encoded protein: CASSVGSGAQETQYF. The entire variable domain, with the rest obtained from reference TRBV9 and TRBJ2-5, is as follows: DSGVTQTPKHLITATGQRVTLRCSPRSGDLSVYWYQQSLDQGLQFLIQYYNGEERAKGNILERFSAQQFPDLHSELNLSSLELGDSALYFCASSVGSGAQETQYFGPGTRLLVL.

V and J are TRBV7-2 and TRBJ2-2; no reliable D call. The CDR3 has 12 residues. Germline assignment: CDR1 SGHTA and CDR2 FQGNSA. V lost 2 bases and J 4 bases, leaving 2 bases between the germline ends. The CDR3 region has the DNA TGTGCCAGCAGCTTACTCACCGGGGAGCTGTTTTTT. Its translation: CASSLLTGELFF. Combining the CDR3 with reference TRBV7-2 and TRBJ2-2 gives the whole variable domain GAGVSQSPSNKVTEKGKDVELRCDPISGHTALYWYRQSLGQGLEFLIYFQGNSAPDKSGLPSDRFSAERTGGSVSTLTIQRTQQEDSAVYLCASSLLTGELFFGEGSRLTVL.

As concerns this clone: The sample carries other DNA sequences with the same CDR3. The rearrangement uses TRBV7-2 and TRBJ2-3, with TRBD1 matching over 8 bases. Trimming took 1 base from V and 4 from J; bases not matched to a gene: 4. CDR1 and CDR2 from the germline V gene are SGHTA and FQGNSA. The CDR3 is made up of 15 amino acids. The CDR3 loop is CASSLGAGGADTQYF. CDR3 sequence (DNA): TGTGCCAGCAGCTTAGGGGCAGGGGGCGCAGATACGCAGTATTTT.

A note on this clone: Only one base separates this from a far larger clonotype, so it likely reflects a read error. This sequence joins TRBV11-2 and TRBJ2-3; D ambiguous. Germline V lookup: CDR1 SGHAT, CDR2 FQNNGV. The V and J ends lost 5 bases and 1 base respectively, with 4 bases between them. This CDR3 comprises 12 residues. The CDR3 bases are TGTGCCAGCAGCCGAGGCACAGATACGCAGTATTTT. Protein sequence: CASSRGTDTQYF.

A word on this clone: At the DNA level, this CDR3 is encoded by other sequences in the same sample as well. The chain combines TRBV28 with TRBJ1-5; D is unresolved. The V gene's germline CDR1 is MDHEN and CDR2 SYDVKM. The CDR3 is 13 residues long. V shed 3 bases and J shed 1 base, with 4 bases lying between them. The CDR3 spells CASSFGSNQPQHF. CDR3 DNA: TGTGCCAGCAGTTTTGGGAGCAATCAGCCCCAGCATTTT.

About this clone: This CDR3 fails to terminate in the conserved phenylalanine or tryptophan, so it likely reflects a read error. Here the CDR3 reads CASSYGNTRSNQPQHL. CDR3 coding DNA: TGTGCCAGCAGTTACGGAAACACACGTAGCAATCAGCCCCAGCATCTT. The rearrangement joins TRBV6-6 to TRBJ1-5; D unclear. V lost 2 bases and J lost 0, with 11 bases in between. This CDR3 region has 16 residues. Germline V gene lookup returns CDR1 MNHNY and CDR2 SVGAGI (reference sequence).

J is TRBJ2-6 and V is TRBV4-3; D gene uncertain. V lost 1 base and J lost 10, with 2 bases in between. Germline values: CDR1 LGHNA, CDR2 YSLEER. This CDR3 comprises 11 residues. The CDR3 reads CASSQANVLTF. CDR3 coding DNA: TGCGCCAGCAGCCAAGCAAACGTCCTGACTTTC.

The V call is TRBV7-9, the J call TRBJ2-5; D unresolved. The better agreement between TRBJ2-7 and the DNA end casts doubt on the J call. The CDR3 loop spans 13 amino acids. Germline loops: CDR1 SEHNR, CDR2 FQNEAQ (reference sequence). DNA of the CDR3: TGTGCCAGCGGCCCTTCGCCCTCCTACGAGCAGTACTTC. This codes for CASGPSPSYEQYF.

This clone was seen repeatedly, ten times or more. The gene calls are TRBV11-3 and TRBJ1-1; D is uncertain. Germline V gives CDR1 SGHNT, CDR2 YENEEA. CDR3 length equals 14 residues. Deletions cut 1 base from V and 5 bases from J, with 11 bases between. The CDR3 sequence: CASSLGAQATEAFF. In DNA, the CDR3 is TGTGCCAGCAGCTTAGGGGCCCAGGCAACTGAAGCTTTCTTT.

The chain uses TRBV29-1 and TRBJ2-3; D perhaps matches TRBD2 (5 bases). The CDR3 consists of 11 residues. Germline loops: CDR1 SQVTM, CDR2 ANQGSEA. Trimming stripped 4 bases from V and 9 bases from J, with 11 bases between. CDR3 loop: CSVGSPGTQYF. Written as DNA, the CDR3 is TGCAGCGTTGGCTCGCCGGGGACGCAGTATTTT.

This clone showed up just a few times. CDR3 residues: CASSLNRDSEAFF. The CDR3 bases are TGTGCCAGCAGCTTAAACAGGGACAGTGAAGCTTTCTTT. The chain employs TRBV7-3 and TRBJ1-1, with 7 bases aligning to TRBD1. The V gene end was trimmed by 1 base and the J gene end by 7 bases; junction bases not matched to a gene: 3. This CDR3 region has 13 residues. Germline-derived CDR1 and CDR2 are SGHTA and FQGTGA.

This clone was counted only a few times. The chain has TRBV18 and TRBJ1-5; no clear D gene. Trimming took off 5 bases at V and 5 bases at J, with 10 bases between the two ends. Germline V lookup: CDR1 KGHSH, CDR2 LQKENI. The CDR3 spans 13 residues. The CDR3 nucleotides are TGTGCCAGCTCAATTCATAGGGATCAGCCCCAGCATTTT. Protein sequence: CASSIHRDQPQHF.

The gene calls are TRBV18 and TRBJ1-2; 9 bases match TRBD1. V gave up 5 bases and J gave up 7 bases; unmatched junction bases: 8. The CDR3 runs 14 residues. Per the germline V gene, CDR1 is KGHSH and CDR2 is LQKENI. CDR3: CASSDRDRVTGYTF. CDR3 nucleotides: TGTGCCAGCTCAGACCGGGACAGGGTAACTGGCTACACCTTC.

This clone has just a few counts. CDR3 sequence reads: CASRSGRHGYTF. The DNA for the CDR3 is TGTGCCAGTAGGAGCGGTCGGCATGGCTACACCTTC. The V and J genes are TRBV19 and TRBJ1-2; unclear D gene. CDR1 is LNHDA, CDR2 SQIVND, per germline (reference sequence). V dropped 6 bases and J dropped 6 bases, with 11 bases sitting between them. The CDR3 has 12 residues.

This chain links TRBV6-5 with TRBJ1-5; possible D gene TRBD1, 5 bases. This CDR3 is 13 amino acids long. The V end was cut by 5 bases, the J end by 7 bases, with 12 bases between. From germline, CDR1 is MNHEY and CDR2 SVGAGI. The CDR3 DNA follows: TGTGCCAGCAGTCAGGGAAACAGCCAGCCCCAGCATTTT. Translating gives CASSQGNSQPQHF.

This clone was picked up one time. The chain employs TRBV7-9 and TRBJ2-5; 14 bases are a match to TRBD2. The J call may be in error: the DNA end matches TRBJ2-7 better. CDR3 length: 15 residues. The V gene's germline CDR1 is SEHNR and CDR2 FQNEAQ (reference sequence). The CDR3 coding sequence is TGTGCCAGCAGCCCAGGGACTAGCGGGAGTTTCGAGCAGTACTTC. Amino acid sequence: CASSPGTSGSFEQYF.

This chain joins TRBV10-1 and TRBJ2-2, with a possible D match to TRBD1 (5 bases). This CDR3 has 16 residues. Trimming removed 0 bases at V and 1 base at J, with 9 bases between. CDR1 WNHNN and CDR2 SYGVQD come from the germline V gene (reference sequence). For the CDR3, the DNA is TGCGCCAGCAGTGAGTCAGGGGCCGAGAACACCGGGGAGCTGTTTTTT. Translation: CASSESGAENTGELFF.

This chain connects TRBV30 to TRBJ2-1; D might be TRBD1 (6 bases). CDR3 length equals 14 residues. Between the trimmed V and J ends, which lost 0 bases and 8 bases, there was a span of 14 bases. The germline CDR1 and CDR2 sequences are GTSNPN and SVGIG (reference sequence). CDR3 nucleotide sequence: TGTGCCTGGAGTGTCCAGGGGCCTTGGGATGAGCAGTTCTTC. It is translated as CAWSVQGPWDEQFF.

V is TRBV28 and J is TRBJ1-1, with TRBD1 as a possible D gene (5 bases). Deletions cut 6 bases from V and 5 bases from J, with 10 bases between. The CDR3 length is 12 residues. Per the germline V gene, CDR1 is MDHEN and CDR2 is SYDVKM. In DNA form, the CDR3 reads TGTGCCAGCAGGGGGCCCGGGACTGAAGCTTTCTTT. Protein product: CASRGPGTEAFF.

The chain has TRBV7-2 and TRBJ2-2; D is tentatively TRBD1 or TRBD2 (6 bases each). CDR1 is SGHTA and CDR2 is FQGNSA in the germline V gene. V lost 1 base, J lost 6 bases, and 12 bases lay in between. The CDR3 runs to 15 residues. CDR3 protein: CASSLGPRGPGELFF. The DNA of the CDR3 is TGTGCCAGCAGCTTAGGCCCCCGGGGGCCCGGGGAGCTGTTTTTT.

This chain links TRBV6-5 with TRBJ2-1, with D unclear. Trimming pared 2 bases from V and 7 bases from J, leaving 12 bases between. The CDR3 is 14 residues long. CDR1 and CDR2 (germline): MNHEY, SVGAGI. In DNA, the CDR3 is TGTGCCAGCAGTTACCAGACGTTTGGAAATGAGCAGTTCTTC. This gives the protein CASSYQTFGNEQFF.